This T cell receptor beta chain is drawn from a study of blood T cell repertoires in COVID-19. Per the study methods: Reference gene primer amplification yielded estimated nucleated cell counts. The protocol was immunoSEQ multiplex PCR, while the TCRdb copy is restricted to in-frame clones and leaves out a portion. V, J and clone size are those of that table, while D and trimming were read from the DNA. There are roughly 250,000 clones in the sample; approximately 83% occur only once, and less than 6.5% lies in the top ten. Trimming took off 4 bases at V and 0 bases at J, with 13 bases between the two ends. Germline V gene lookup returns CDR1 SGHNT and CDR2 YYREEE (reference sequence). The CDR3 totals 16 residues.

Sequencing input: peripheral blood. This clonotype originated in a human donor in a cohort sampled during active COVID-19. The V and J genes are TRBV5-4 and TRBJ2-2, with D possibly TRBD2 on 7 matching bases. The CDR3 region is CASSPREGANTGELFF. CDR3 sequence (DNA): TGTGCCAGCAGCCCGAGGGAGGGGGCGAACACCGGGGAGCTGTTTTTT.